This note documents a single T cell receptor beta chain sequence. What it recognizes is unknown. The sample originates from a study of radiation and T cells in renal cell carcinoma. Findings and caveats of the study: In blood, top tumor clones expanded by 2 weeks, shrinking by 4.

TCRdb's table, derived via immunoSEQ multiplex PCR, lists solely in-frame clones and lacks some. Of approximately 150,000 clones in the sample, 75% to 90% were seen once. Sample time point: blood 4 weeks post-SBRT, at nephrectomy. The treatment was: 15 Gy SBRT to primary tumor, nephrectomy 4 weeks later. Serial blood draws occurred at baseline and 2 and 4 weeks post-SBRT. Clear cell pathology was present in this patient's renal cell carcinoma. Deletions cut 4 bases from V and 7 bases from J, with 20 bases between. CDR1 is MGHRA, CDR2 YSYEKL, per germline. This CDR3 spans 16 amino acids. The V call is TRBV4-1, the J call TRBJ1-5, with D perhaps matching TRBD1 (5 bases). This clonotype originated in a woman between 50 and 59 years old with renal cell carcinoma. Sequenced material: blood, taken from a patient whose treatment included radiotherapy and nephrectomy. The DNA of the CDR3 is TGCGCCAGCAGCCCGAATCTTAGGGGAAGAGAGCAGCCCCAGCATTTT. Translated: CASSPNLRGREQPQHF.